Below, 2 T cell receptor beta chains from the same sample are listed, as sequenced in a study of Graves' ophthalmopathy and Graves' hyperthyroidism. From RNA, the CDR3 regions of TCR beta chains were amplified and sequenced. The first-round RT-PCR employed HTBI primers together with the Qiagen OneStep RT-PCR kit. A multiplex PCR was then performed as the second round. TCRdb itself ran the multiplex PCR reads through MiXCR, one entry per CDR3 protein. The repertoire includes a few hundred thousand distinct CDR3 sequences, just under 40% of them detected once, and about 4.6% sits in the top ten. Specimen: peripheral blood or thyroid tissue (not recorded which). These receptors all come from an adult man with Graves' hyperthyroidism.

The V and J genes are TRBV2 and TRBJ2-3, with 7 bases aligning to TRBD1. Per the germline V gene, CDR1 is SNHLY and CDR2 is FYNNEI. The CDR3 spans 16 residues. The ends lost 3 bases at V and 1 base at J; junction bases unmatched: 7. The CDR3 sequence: CASSDETGIGTDTQYF. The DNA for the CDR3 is TGTGCCAGCAGTGACGAGACAGGGATTGGCACAGATACGCAGTATTTT. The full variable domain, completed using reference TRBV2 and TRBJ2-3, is EPEVTQTPSHQVTQMGQEVILRCVPISNHLYFYWYRQILGQKVEFLVSFYNNEISEKSEIFDDQFSVERPDGSNFTLKIRSTKLEDSAMYFCASSDETGIGTDTQYFGPGTRLTVL.

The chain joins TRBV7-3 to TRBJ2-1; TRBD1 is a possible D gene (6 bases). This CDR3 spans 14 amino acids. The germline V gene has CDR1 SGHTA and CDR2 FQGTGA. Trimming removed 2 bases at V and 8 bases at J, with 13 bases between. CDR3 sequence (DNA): TGTGCCAGCAGCTTAGCTAAGGGGACATATGAGCAGTTCTTC. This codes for CASSLAKGTYEQFF.